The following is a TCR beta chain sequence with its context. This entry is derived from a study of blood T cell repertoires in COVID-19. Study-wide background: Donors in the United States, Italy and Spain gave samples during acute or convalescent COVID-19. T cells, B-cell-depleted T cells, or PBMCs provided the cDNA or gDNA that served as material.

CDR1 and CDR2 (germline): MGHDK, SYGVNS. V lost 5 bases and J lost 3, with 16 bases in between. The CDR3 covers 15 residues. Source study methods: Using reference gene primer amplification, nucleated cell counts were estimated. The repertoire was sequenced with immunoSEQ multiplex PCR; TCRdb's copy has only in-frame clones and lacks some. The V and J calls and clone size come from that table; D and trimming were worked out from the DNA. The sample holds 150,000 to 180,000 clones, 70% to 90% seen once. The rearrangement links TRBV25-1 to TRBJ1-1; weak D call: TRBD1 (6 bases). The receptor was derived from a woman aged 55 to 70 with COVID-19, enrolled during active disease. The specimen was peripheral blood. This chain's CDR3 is CASSNQGYGDTEAFF. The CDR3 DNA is TGTGCCAGCAGTAATCAGGGGTACGGGGACACTGAAGCTTTCTTT.